The 23 T cell receptor beta chains reported below all come from one sample, sequenced in a study of blood T cell repertoires in COVID-19. Assay used: immunoSEQ multiplex PCR; TCRdb lists only in-frame clones, some missing. This table has about 230,000 clones, roughly 88% appearing once. Sequencing was carried out using peripheral blood. All receptors derive from a woman between 35 and 50 years old who had recovered from COVID-19.

J is TRBJ1-2 and V is TRBV6-2 or TRBV6-3, with D maybe TRBD1 (6 bases). CDR1 is MNHEY and CDR2 is SVGEGT in the germline V gene. The V and J ends lost 5 bases and 4 bases respectively, with 14 bases between them. CDR3 length: 14 residues. The CDR3 nucleotides are TGTGCCAGCAGTGTCCTACAGGGTGTCTATGGCTACACCTTC. It yields the protein CASSVLQGVYGYTF.

At least ten counts were recorded for this clone. The rearrangement uses TRBV28 and TRBJ2-7, with D possibly matching TRBD1 (6 bases). From germline, CDR1 is MDHEN and CDR2 SYDVKM. The V end was cut by 5 bases, the J end by 4 bases, with 12 bases between. The length of the CDR3 is 13 residues. The CDR3 protein is CASSQGSAYEQYF. In DNA form, the CDR3 reads TGTGCCAGCAGTCAGGGGTCGGCTTACGAGCAGTACTTC. Complete variable domain (other parts from reference TRBV28 and TRBJ2-7): DVKVTQSSRYLVKRTGEKVFLECVQDMDHENMFWYRQDPGLGLRLIYFSYDVKMKEKGDIPEGYSVSREKKERFSLILESASTNQTSMYLCASSQGSAYEQYFGPGTRLTVT.

This clone appeared a few times. The rearrangement links TRBV2 to TRBJ1-5, with 7 bases fitting TRBD1. In germline, CDR1 is SNHLY, CDR2 FYNNEI. After removal of 5 bases from V and 6 bases from J, the junction contained 7 bases not matched to a gene. The CDR3 has 14 residues. DNA of the CDR3: TGTGCCAGCAGTAAAACGACAGGGACTCAGCCCCAGCATTTT. This translates into CASSKTTGTQPQHF.

The chain recombines TRBV28 with TRBJ2-7, with a weak D call TRBD1 (6 bases). The CDR3 is made up of 11 amino acids. The germline V gene encodes CDR1 MDHEN and CDR2 SYDVKM. V lost 8 bases and J lost 4, with 9 bases in between. The CDR3 DNA reads TGTGCCAGCCACGGACAGTACGAGCAGTACTTC. It yields the protein CASHGQYEQYF.

The chain combines TRBV2 with TRBJ2-1; 9 nucleotides agree with TRBD2. V was pared by 2 bases and J by 4 bases, with 15 bases of the junction left unmatched. The germline gives CDR1 SNHLY, CDR2 FYNNEI. The CDR3 runs to 19 residues. The CDR3 spells CASSETDLRGGAGYNEQFF. CDR3 nucleotides: TGTGCCAGCAGTGAAACCGACCTTCGCGGGGGGGCCGGTTACAATGAGCAGTTCTTC.

This sequence joins TRBV30 and TRBJ2-7, with D possibly being TRBD1 (6 bases). The germline V gene has CDR1 GTSNPN and CDR2 SVGIG (reference sequence). V was pared by 3 bases and J by 7 bases, with 19 bases between. CDR3 length: 14 amino acids. The CDR3 loop is CAWREQGNSGEQYF. The CDR3 coding sequence is TGTGCCTGGAGGGAACAGGGTAATTCTGGGGAGCAGTACTTC.

The genes are TRBV5-4 and TRBJ2-3, with TRBD2 matching over 7 bases. J gave up 4 bases and V 1 base, and 9 bases lay outside the gene matches. This CDR3 region has 16 residues. Germline CDR1 and CDR2: SGHNT and YYREEE (reference sequence). CDR3 amino acids: CASSLRSSGDSDTQYF. The CDR3 coding sequence is TGTGCCAGCAGCTTGAGGTCCAGCGGGGACTCAGATACGCAGTATTTT.

The CDR3 DNA sequence: TGTGCCAGCAGTTTATATTTGGCGTCTAGCGGGGGGGATAACAATGAGCAGTTCTTC. It codes for CASSLYLASSGGDNNEQFF. The chain uses TRBV28 and TRBJ2-1; TRBD2 matches 12 bases. This CDR3 is 19 amino acids long. V shed 1 base and J 5 bases; nucleotides not matched to a gene: 12. CDR1 is MDHEN and CDR2 is SYDVKM in the germline V gene.

This chain's CDR3 is CASSPTWGGPRTGTDTQYF. The CDR3 bases are TGTGCCAGCAGCCCCACGTGGGGGGGCCCTCGCACCGGCACAGATACGCAGTATTTT. This sequence joins TRBV7-6 and TRBJ2-3, with D perhaps matching TRBD2 (7 bases). The CDR3 is 19 residues long. Germline values: CDR1 SGHVS, CDR2 FNYEAQ. Trimming took 5 bases from V and 1 from J, leaving 25 bases between them.

This chain uses TRBV5-1 with TRBJ2-5; the match to TRBD2 covers 15 bases. Germline-derived CDR1 and CDR2 are SGHRS and YFSETQ. V trimming: 1 base; J trimming: 0 bases; junction bases outside the gene matches: 7. The CDR3 has 19 residues. CDR3 residues: CASSLRSGTSGGYQETQYF. The CDR3 DNA is TGCGCCAGCAGCTTGAGATCCGGGACTAGCGGGGGGTACCAAGAGACCCAGTACTTC.

The chain couples TRBV7-2 to TRBJ2-3, with 7 bases fitting TRBD2. Germline V gives CDR1 SGHTA, CDR2 FQGNSA. J gave up 0 bases and V 5 bases, and 2 bases lay outside the gene matches. The CDR3 is 14 amino acids. CDR3: CASSPGGSTDTQYF. DNA for the CDR3: TGTGCCAGCAGCCCCGGGGGGAGCACAGATACGCAGTATTTT.

V usage is TRBV10-3 and J usage is TRBJ1-3; 7 positions agree with TRBD1. Germline CDR1 reads ENHRY; CDR2 reads SYGVKD. J lost 2 bases, V lost 5 bases, and 3 bases had no gene match. The CDR3 is 14 residues long. The CDR3 sequence is CAISTTGAGNTIYF. The CDR3 DNA follows: TGTGCCATCAGTACCACAGGGGCTGGAAACACCATATATTTT.

The chain links TRBV6-5 to TRBJ2-7, with D possibly TRBD2 on 6 matching bases. CDR1 MNHEY and CDR2 SVGAGI come from the germline V gene. V lost 6 bases and J lost 2, with 17 bases in between. CDR3 length: 15 residues. CDR3 nucleotide sequence: TGTGCCAGCAGGAAATCGAGGGAGGAGCCCTACGAGCAGTACTTC. Translating gives CASRKSREEPYEQYF.

The chain is built from TRBV6-5 and TRBJ2-1, with 7 bases that match TRBD1. The CDR3 consists of 14 residues. The junction had 11 bases not matched to a gene; V was cut back by 6 bases and J by 9 bases. Germline CDR1 and CDR2: MNHEY and SVGAGI. The CDR3, as DNA: TGTGCCAGCAGCACGGGGAGTACAGGGGCTGAGCAGTTCTTC. Its protein product is CASSTGSTGAEQFF.

The V call is TRBV28, the J call TRBJ2-1; 10 nucleotides line up with TRBD1. The V gene's germline CDR1 is MDHEN and CDR2 SYDVKM. V shed 6 bases and J 7 bases; nucleotides not matched to a gene: 6. The CDR3 sequence is 14 residues long. CDR3 sequence: CASRRQGASNEQFF. Written as DNA, the CDR3 is TGTGCCAGCAGGCGACAGGGGGCTTCTAATGAGCAGTTCTTC.

The rearrangement uses TRBV13 and TRBJ2-4; TRBD2 matches at 13 bases. The germline V gene has CDR1 PRHDT and CDR2 FYEKMQ (reference sequence). This CDR3 region has 14 residues. With 5 bases clipped from V and 9 bases from J, the junction kept 4 bases outside the gene matches. The chain's CDR3 is CASSTSGGDFIQYF. CDR3 in DNA: TGTGCCAGCAGCACTAGCGGGGGGGATTTCATTCAGTACTTC.

The J gene is TRBJ2-2, the V gene TRBV24-1; perhaps TRBD1 as D (5 bases). Germline CDR1 reads KGHDR; CDR2 reads SFDVKD. The CDR3 runs to 14 residues. V lost 4 bases, J lost 6 bases, and 11 bases lay in between. CDR3 nucleotide sequence: TGTGCCACCAGTGAAGCAGGGAAGGCCGGGGAGCTGTTTTTT. Amino acids: CATSEAGKAGELFF.

This chain joins TRBV23-1 and TRBJ2-6; D possibly corresponds to TRBD2 (6 bases). TRBV23-1 is an ORF, with its function uncertain. There are 20 residues in the CDR3. Trimming pared 0 bases from V and 3 bases from J, leaving 21 bases between. The CDR3 loop reads CASSQSIGSKKWRGANVLTF. In DNA, the CDR3 is TGCGCCAGCAGTCAATCTATCGGGAGCAAAAAGTGGCGTGGGGCCAACGTCCTGACTTTC.

This chain connects TRBV27 to TRBJ2-1, with D possibly being TRBD2 (5 bases). Germline V gene lookup returns CDR1 MNHEY and CDR2 SMNVEV (reference sequence). This CDR3 contains 15 residues. Trimming took off 6 bases at V and 0 bases at J, with 12 bases between the two ends. CDR3 bases: TGTGCCAGCAGCCGCGGGTTTTACTCCTACAATGAGCAGTTCTTC. Its protein is CASSRGFYSYNEQFF.

The chain couples TRBV28 to TRBJ2-7, with D perhaps matching TRBD1 (5 bases). Per germline, CDR1 MDHEN and CDR2 SYDVKM. Trimming took off 6 bases at V and 3 bases at J, with 21 bases between the two ends. The CDR3 sequence is 16 residues long. The CDR3 bases are TGTGCCAGCAGAGCAAGGCGTCCTCAGGGTTACTACGAGCAGTACTTC. Translating gives CASRARRPQGYYEQYF.

The rearrangement uses TRBV2 and TRBJ2-7, with 7 bases aligning to TRBD2. The ends lost 2 bases at V and 2 bases at J; junction bases unmatched: 6. This CDR3 spans 15 amino acids. Per germline, CDR1 SNHLY and CDR2 FYNNEI. CDR3 residues: CASSESGAPPYEQYF. DNA for the CDR3: TGTGCCAGCAGTGAAAGCGGGGCGCCTCCCTACGAGCAGTACTTC.

The rearrangement links TRBV19 to TRBJ2-2, with D maybe TRBD1 (5 bases). The CDR3 length is 14 residues. Germline V gene sequence: CDR1 LNHDA, CDR2 SQIVND (reference sequence). The V gene lost 3 bases and the J gene lost 4 bases, with 9 bases spanning the gap. CDR3 region: CASSMGQGTGELFF. Here the CDR3 DNA reads TGTGCCAGTAGTATGGGGCAGGGCACCGGGGAGCTGTTTTTT.

This clone has more than one count but fewer than ten. The chain carries TRBV14 and TRBJ1-2; D call uncertain. V lost 4 bases, J lost 5 bases, and 11 bases lay in between. Looked up from germline, CDR1 is SGHDN and CDR2 is FVKESK. This CDR3 has 13 amino acids. The CDR3, as DNA: TGTGCCAGCAGCCCCGGCAGAGGATATGGCTACACCTTC. It yields the protein CASSPGRGYGYTF.